This note documents a single TCR beta chain sequence. Its matching antigen is unknown. This sample is part of a study of T cell repertoires in cytomegalovirus infection. General observations from the study: HLA-C-restricted CMV-specific TCR beta clonotypes prevailed in the ex vivo response.

MiXCR, run by TCRdb on the reads, gives a single entry per CDR3 protein. The sample yields about 600,000 distinct CDR3 sequences, approximately 25% seen once. Germline lookup yields CDR1 PRHDT and CDR2 FYEKMQ (reference sequence). Trimming left V 5 bases short and J 10 bases short, with 24 bases between. The CDR3 consists of 16 residues. The TCR sequence derives from a human donor in good health (CMV status not recorded). Some clones in this sample may be carry-over from other donors' samples. The chain employs TRBV13 and TRBJ2-1; D might be TRBD1 or TRBD2, each matching 5 bases. The specimen was CD8+ T cells from PBMCs. The DNA for the CDR3 is TGTGCCAGCAGCAGACCGGGACCGGGTCCGAGAAGGGAGCAGTTCTTC. This encodes CASSRPGPGPRREQFF.